The subject of this entry is one T cell receptor beta chain. What antigen it recognizes has not been identified. No per-base quality is available; no much larger clone lies one base away. The data belong to a study of response to subunit inactivated influenza vaccine listed by TCRdb under 2018. Broadly, across the study: To follow how T cells responded to a trivalent subunit inactivated influenza vaccine, the researchers relied on deep quantitative profiling of the T cell receptor repertoire. The full study reports these points: The authors proposed that each seasonal influenza vaccination may bring in only a limited number of new T cells.

Based on the germline V gene, the CDR1 and CDR2 sequences are LGHNA and YSLEER. A distance of 5 bases separates the germline ends of V and J, which lose 0 bases and 0 bases respectively. From cysteine to phenylalanine, the CDR3 is 14 amino acids long. The CDR3 DNA has 42 bases and is translated from base 1. The library was built by means of RT-PCR. Sequenced using an Illumina HiSeq 2500. In-frame beta chains were kept once TCRdb had trimmed the public reads at Q25 with fastp and called clones with MiXCR. Every distinct CDR3 protein forms one entry, paired with its most common genes and DNA. This sample gives around 200,000 distinct CDR3 sequences in total; around an eighth of them show up just once. The biggest ten clones account for about 25% of the sample.

The chain couples TRBV4-3 to TRBJ1-1; confidence is insufficient to name the D gene. This TCR was sampled from a man in his fifties or sixties who received an inactivated influenza vaccine. Donor details come from another sample of the same person, matched by shared clones. The source material was CD8+ T cells sorted from PBMCs, sampled roughly 5 days after vaccination. The CDR3 reads CASSQEAMNTEAFF. The DNA is TGCGCCAGCAGCCAAGAGGCTATGAACACTGAAGCTTTCTTT.